A selection of T cell receptor beta chains follows, all from one sample in a study of blood T cell repertoires in COVID-19. The data were produced by immunoSEQ multiplex PCR, yet TCRdb's version contains in-frame clones alone and is incomplete. Of roughly 380,000 clones listed, 80% to 90% are singletons. The sequenced material came from PBMCs or T cells enriched from blood (not recorded which). The receptors originated from a man aged 25 to 40 who had recovered from COVID-19. The CDR3 runs from the conserved cysteine through the conserved F or W. Fields, in order: J gene, clone size, V gene, D gene, CDR3 protein, CDR3 DNA. The D gene is left open where the match is weak. Where a row states a size, it is once, few, many or the class of an expanded clone; other rows omit it.

>TRBJ1-6|-|TRBV27|TRBD1
CASRITGGSNSPLHF
TGTGCCAGCAGGATAACAGGGGGCTCAAATTCACCCCTCCACTTT
>TRBJ2-1|-|TRBV9|TRBD1
CASTGTGNSDEQFF
TGTGCCAGCACCGGGACAGGGAATTCGGATGAGCAGTTCTTC
>TRBJ1-5|-|TRBV5-8|-
CASSPYGSNQPQHF
TGTGCCAGCAGCCCTTACGGGTCCAATCAGCCCCAGCATTTT
>TRBJ1-4|-|TRBV2|TRBD1
CASRTGYNEKLFF
TGTGCCAGCAGGACAGGGTATAATGAAAAACTGTTTTTT
>TRBJ2-2|-|TRBV21-1|-
CASSDRDRGSGELFF
TGTGCCAGCAGCGACCGGGACAGGGGGTCCGGGGAGCTGTTTTTT
>TRBJ1-2|-|TRBV28|TRBD1
CASRGQGARIGYTF
TGTGCCAGCAGGGGGCAGGGGGCCAGGATTGGCTACACCTTC
>TRBJ1-1|-|TRBV3-1/TRBV3-2|-
CASSPETVIFGGPGNTEAFF
TGTGCCAGCAGCCCCGAGACAGTTATCTTCGGGGGACCCGGGAACACTGAAGCTTTCTTT
>TRBJ1-2|-|TRBV19|-
CASSNPGGYGYTF
TGTGCCAGTAGTAACCCCGGAGGCTATGGCTACACCTTC
>TRBJ1-5|-|TRBV7-9|-
CASSSLDQPQHF
TGTGCCAGCAGCTCTCTTGATCAGCCCCAGCATTTT
>TRBJ1-4|once|TRBV7-9|-
CASSLDMFVSTNEKLFF
TGTGCCAGCAGCTTAGATATGTTTGTTTCGACTAATGAAAAACTGTTTTTT
>TRBJ2-5|-|TRBV6-4|-
CASSVGPGETQYF
TGTGCCAGCAGTGTCGGACCGGGGGAGACCCAGTACTTC
>TRBJ2-1|-|TRBV6-4|-
CASSVTGNNEQFF
TGTGCCAGCAGTGTAACAGGCAACAATGAGCAGTTCTTC
>TRBJ2-1|-|TRBV5-6|TRBD1
CASSSGTGGLNEQFF
TGTGCCAGCAGCTCCGGGACAGGGGGGCTTAATGAGCAGTTCTTC
>TRBJ1-4|-|TRBV4-1|TRBD1
CASSHSDRGQGKLFF
TGCGCCAGCAGCCATTCAGACAGGGGGCAAGGAAAACTGTTTTTT
>TRBJ2-7|-|TRBV7-2|TRBD1
CASSGRQGANEQYF
TGTGCCAGCAGCGGACGACAGGGGGCGAATGAGCAGTACTTC
>TRBJ1-3|-|TRBV19|TRBD1
CASSIGTGGPGNTIYF
TGTGCCAGTAGTATAGGGACAGGGGGCCCTGGAAACACCATATATTTT
>TRBJ1-1|-|TRBV30|-
CAFSPDTEAFF
TGTGCCTTTTCCCCGGACACTGAAGCTTTCTTT
>TRBJ2-7|-|TRBV19|TRBD2
CASSPGGSSYEQYF
TGTGCCAGTAGTCCCGGGGGGTCCTCCTACGAGCAGTACTTC
>TRBJ1-5|few|TRBV7-2|-
CASSPVGGGNQPQHF
TGTGCCAGCAGCCCCGTTGGGGGGGGGAATCAGCCCCAGCATTTT
>TRBJ1-1|-|TRBV18|-
CASSPNDGVEAFF
TGTGCCAGCTCACCGAACGACGGGGTTGAAGCTTTCTTT
>TRBJ1-5|-|TRBV7-2|TRBD1
CASSSRWGTDQPQHF
TGTGCCAGCAGCTCTAGGTGGGGGACAGATCAGCCCCAGCATTTT
>TRBJ2-2|few|TRBV7-9|-
CASSLSVGRVTTNTGELFF
TGTGCCAGCAGCTTATCTGTCGGCAGGGTGACGACTAACACCGGGGAGCTGTTTTTT
>TRBJ2-5|-|TRBV5-1|-
CASSPMGGKETQYF
TGCGCCAGCAGCCCCATGGGGGGTAAAGAGACCCAGTACTTC